This TCR beta chain was observed in a study of OX40 agonist ivuxolimab in advanced cancers. Clones were read by immunoSEQ multiplex PCR, and TCRdb kept only the in-frame ones, dropping some. The data contain approximately 17,000 clones, 70% to 85% of them seen just once; the ten biggest clones take up about a sixth. Germline CDR1 SGDLS, CDR2 YYNGEE. The CDR3 sequence is 12 residues long. The V gene end was trimmed by 3 bases and the J gene end by 14 bases; junction bases not matched to a gene: 1. No patient had autoimmune disease or received systemic immunosuppression. The chain joins TRBV9 to TRBJ2-2; 13 bases align to TRBD2. Specimen: CD4+ or CD8+ T cells sorted from blood, collected in a trial of the OX40 agonist ivuxolimab. The sequence came from an adult with an advanced solid tumor such as melanoma, head and neck, liver or kidney cancer. The CDR3 protein is CASSGTSGRLFF. DNA of the CDR3: TGTGCCAGCAGCGGGACTAGCGGGAGACTGTTTTTT.